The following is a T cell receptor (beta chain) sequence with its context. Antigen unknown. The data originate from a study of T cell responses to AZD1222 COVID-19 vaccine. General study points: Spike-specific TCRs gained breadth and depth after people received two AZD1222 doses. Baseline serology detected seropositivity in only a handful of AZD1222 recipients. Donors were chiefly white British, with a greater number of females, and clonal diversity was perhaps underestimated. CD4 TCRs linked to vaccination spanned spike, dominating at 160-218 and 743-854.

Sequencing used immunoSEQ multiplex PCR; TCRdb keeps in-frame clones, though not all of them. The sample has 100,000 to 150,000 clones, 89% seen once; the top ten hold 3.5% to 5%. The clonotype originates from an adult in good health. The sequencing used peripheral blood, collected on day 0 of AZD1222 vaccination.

CDR3 DNA: TGCAGCGTCATGACTGGAAACACCATATATTTT. It yields the protein CSVMTGNTIYF. The V and J genes are TRBV29-1 and TRBJ1-3; D gene unclear. The V gene's germline CDR1 is SQVTM and CDR2 ANQGSEA. V was pared by 6 bases and J by 2 bases, with 5 bases between. The CDR3 runs 11 residues. Drawing the rest from reference TRBV29-1 and TRBJ1-3, the complete variable domain is SAVISQKPSRDICQRGTSLTIQCQVDSQVTMMFWYRQQPGQSLTLIATANQGSEATYESGFVIDKFPISRPNLTFSTLTVSNMSPEDSSIYLCSVMTGNTIYFGEGSWLTVV.